The clone carrying this TCR beta chain was found a few times. Antigen: not known. Each CDR3 protein gets one entry after TCRdb re-called the 5' RACE reads with MiXCR. The table lists just under 600,000 distinct CDR3 sequences, approximately 13% of them singletons. These data come from a study of T cells after yellow fever vaccination. Study results and limitations: Abundant bulk-derived clonotypes could contaminate FACS-sorted repertoires. Only a minor proportion of clonotypes was detected across both CD4 and CD8 compartments. Most clones from primary vaccination were detected again post-booster (around 95% CD4, 88% CD8).

This CDR3 has 16 residues. The V gene's germline CDR1 is MNHEY and CDR2 SVGAGI. V shed 10 bases, J shed 1 base, and the junction held 11 bases outside the gene matches. The sample consisted of PBMCs, taken on the day of the yellow fever booster vaccination. The chain is built from TRBV6-5 and TRBJ1-2; 11 bases line up with TRBD1. This sequence originates from a man aged 25 to 45 who received the YFV17D yellow fever vaccine. DNA for the CDR3: TGTGCCACCACACCGGACAGGGGGCTGATTAACTATGGCTACACCTTC. This translates into CATTPDRGLINYGYTF.